This T cell receptor beta chain was found in a study of vaccination and CD4 T cells after COVID-19. The treatment denotes: approximately 11-day PBMC culture with coronavirus spike peptide pools or control peptides (ViraFEST assay). These CD4+ T cells came from an unexposed donor, sampled before the COVID-19 pandemic (2011-2018). V was shortened by 2 bases and J by 7 bases, with 12 bases between the two germline ends. CDR3 length equals 13 residues. CDR1 and CDR2 (germline): SGDLS, YYNGEE. For this clonotype: What it binds is not known.

Oncomine TCR Beta short-read sequencing was applied to DNA from cultured CD4+ T cells. It was from cultured CD4+ T cells that genomic DNA was extracted. TCRdb passed the PCR reads through MiXCR, listing each CDR3 protein once. Seen here are approximately 9,100 distinct CDR3 sequences, about a third observed once, and the top ten hold about 19%. Sequenced input: CD4+ T cells from blood, cultured in vitro. This receptor was identified in a human donor in good health. The V and J genes are TRBV9 and TRBJ1-2, with D maybe TRBD1 (5 bases). CDR3 DNA sequence: TGTGCCAGCAGCGTGACAGTGGCGGGTGGCTACACCTTC. As protein: CASSVTVAGGYTF. The full variable domain, completed using reference TRBV9 and TRBJ1-2, is DSGVTQTPKHLITATGQRVTLRCSPRSGDLSVYWYQQSLDQGLQFLIQYYNGEERAKGNILERFSAQQFPDLHSELNLSSLELGDSALYFCASSVTVAGGYTFGSGTRLTVV.